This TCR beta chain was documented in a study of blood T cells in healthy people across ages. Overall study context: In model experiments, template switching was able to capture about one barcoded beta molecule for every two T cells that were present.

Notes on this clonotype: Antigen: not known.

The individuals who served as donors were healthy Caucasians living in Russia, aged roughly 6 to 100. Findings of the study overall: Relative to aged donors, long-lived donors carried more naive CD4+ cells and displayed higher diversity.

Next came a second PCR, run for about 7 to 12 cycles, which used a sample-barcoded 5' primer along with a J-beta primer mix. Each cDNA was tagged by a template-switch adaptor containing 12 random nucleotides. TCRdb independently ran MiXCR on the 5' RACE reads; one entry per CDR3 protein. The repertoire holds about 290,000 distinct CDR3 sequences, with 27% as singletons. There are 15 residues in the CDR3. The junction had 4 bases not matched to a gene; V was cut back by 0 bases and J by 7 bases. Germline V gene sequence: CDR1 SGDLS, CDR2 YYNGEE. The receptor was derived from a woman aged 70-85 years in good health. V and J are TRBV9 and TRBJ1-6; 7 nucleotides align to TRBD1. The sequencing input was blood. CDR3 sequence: CASSVVGTANSPLHF. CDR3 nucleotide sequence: TGTGCCAGCAGCGTAGTGGGGACAGCAAATTCACCCCTCCACTTT.